The 4 T cell receptor beta chains below come from one sample, sequenced in a study of patients and donors after allogeneic stem cell transplantation. MiXCR, applied by TCRdb to the RT-PCR reads, yields one record per CDR3 protein. This sample yields roughly 30,000 distinct CDR3 sequences, of which around 7% are seen a single time; about 32% belongs to the top ten. Material: blood, either unsorted or a sorted T cell fraction (not recorded which). These receptors all come from a human donor who was either an allogeneic HSCT recipient or a stem cell or donor lymphocyte infusion donor (not recorded which). It is not recorded whose cells these are; they may come from a transplant donor.

This clonotype was detected ten times or more. V gene TRBV7-9 combines with J gene TRBJ1-2, with D perhaps TRBD1 (5 bases). V was trimmed by 1 base and J by 6 bases, leaving 9 bases between them. Germline lookup yields CDR1 SEHNR and CDR2 FQNEAQ (reference sequence). This CDR3 is built from 13 residues. The CDR3 nucleotides read TGTGCCAGCAGCTTAGTGGGACGAGATGGCTACACCTTC. Protein product: CASSLVGRDGYTF.

This clonotype was seen many times. The V gene is TRBV5-6, the J gene TRBJ2-1, with 8 bases matching TRBD1. The CDR3 loop spans 16 amino acids. CDR1 is SGHDT, CDR2 YYEEEE, per germline. V was pared by 1 base and J by 3 bases, with 6 bases of the junction left unmatched. CDR3 DNA: TGTGCCAGCAGCTTGCTGCGTGACAGGGGCTACAATGAGCAGTTCTTC. This sequence encodes CASSLLRDRGYNEQFF.

This clonotype was observed at least ten times. The J gene is TRBJ2-7, the V gene TRBV10-3; 10 nucleotides line up with TRBD2. This CDR3 contains 13 residues. After removal of 9 bases from V and 1 base from J, the junction contained 3 bases not matched to a gene. Germline V gene data show CDR1 as ENHRY and CDR2 as SYGVKD. The CDR3 here is CAILAGDSYEQYF. CDR3 nucleotides: TGTGCCATTCTAGCGGGAGATTCCTACGAGCAGTACTTC.

As regards this clonotype: An end of the junction differs from the germline gene, which may be a read error. V and J are TRBV7-9 and TRBJ2-7; D could derive from TRBD1 or TRBD2 (5 bases each). The CDR3 is 13 amino acids. CDR1 is SEHNR, CDR2 FQNEAQ, per germline (reference sequence). The DNA of the CDR3 is TGTGCCAGCAGCCCCGGGGCCTCCCACGAGCAGTACTTC. It yields the protein CASSPGASHEQYF. Full variable domain (rest looked up from reference TRBV7-9 and TRBJ2-7): DTGVSQNPRHKITKRGQNVTFRCDPISEHNRLYWYRQTLGQGPEFLTYFQNEAQLEKSRLLSDRFSAERPKGSFSTLEIQRTEQGDSAMYLCASSPGASHEQYFGPGTRLTVT.